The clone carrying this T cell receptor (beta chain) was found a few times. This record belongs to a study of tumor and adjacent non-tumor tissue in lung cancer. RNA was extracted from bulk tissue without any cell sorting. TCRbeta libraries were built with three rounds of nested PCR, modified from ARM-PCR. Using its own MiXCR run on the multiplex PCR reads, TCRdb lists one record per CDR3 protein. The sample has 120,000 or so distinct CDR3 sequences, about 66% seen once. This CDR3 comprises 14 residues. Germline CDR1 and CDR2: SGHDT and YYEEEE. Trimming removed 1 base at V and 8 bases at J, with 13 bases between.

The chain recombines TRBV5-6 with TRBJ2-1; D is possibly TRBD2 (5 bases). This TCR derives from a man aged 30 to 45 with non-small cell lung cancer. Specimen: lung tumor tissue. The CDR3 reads CASSLSGNLYEQFF. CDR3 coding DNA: TGTGCCAGCAGCTTGTCGGGAAATCTCTATGAGCAGTTCTTC.